This T cell receptor beta chain is from a study of blood T cell repertoires in COVID-19. This table comes from immunoSEQ multiplex PCR, and its TCRdb copy is limited to in-frame clones, with some not included. The top ten hold around 0.7% of the sample, which has a few hundred thousand clones, 88% seen once. The V gene end was trimmed by 6 bases and the J gene end by 7 bases; junction bases not matched to a gene: 12. The CDR3 consists of 16 residues. Germline CDR1 and CDR2: PRHDT and FYEKMQ (reference sequence). This clone has more than one count but fewer than ten. This sequence was found in a human donor in a cohort sampled during active COVID-19. The V and J genes are TRBV13 and TRBJ2-7, with TRBD2 matching 13 bases. Source material: peripheral blood. CDR3 residues: CASSSPGLAGVKEQYF. The CDR3 coding sequence is TGTGCCAGCAGTTCTCCAGGACTAGCGGGAGTCAAGGAGCAGTACTTC. Supplemented by reference TRBV13 and TRBJ2-7, the full variable domain reads AAGVIQSPRHLIKEKRETATLKCYPIPRHDTVYWYQQGPGQDPQFLISFYEKMQSDKGSIPDRFSAQQFSDYHSELNMSSLELGDSALYFCASSSPGLAGVKEQYFGPGTRLTVT.